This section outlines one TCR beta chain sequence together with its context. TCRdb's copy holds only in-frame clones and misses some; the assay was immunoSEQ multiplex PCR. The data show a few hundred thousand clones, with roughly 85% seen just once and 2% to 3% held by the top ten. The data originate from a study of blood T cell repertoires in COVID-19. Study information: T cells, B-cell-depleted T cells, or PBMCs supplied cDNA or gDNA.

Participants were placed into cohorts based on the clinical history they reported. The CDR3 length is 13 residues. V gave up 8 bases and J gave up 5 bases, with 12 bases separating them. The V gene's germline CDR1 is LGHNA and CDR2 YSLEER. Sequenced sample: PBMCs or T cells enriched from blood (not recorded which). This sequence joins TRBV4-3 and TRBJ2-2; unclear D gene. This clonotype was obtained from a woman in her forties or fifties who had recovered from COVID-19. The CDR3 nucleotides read TGCGCCAGCTCTCTCGGTTGGACCGGGGAGCTGTTTTTT. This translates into CASSLGWTGELFF.